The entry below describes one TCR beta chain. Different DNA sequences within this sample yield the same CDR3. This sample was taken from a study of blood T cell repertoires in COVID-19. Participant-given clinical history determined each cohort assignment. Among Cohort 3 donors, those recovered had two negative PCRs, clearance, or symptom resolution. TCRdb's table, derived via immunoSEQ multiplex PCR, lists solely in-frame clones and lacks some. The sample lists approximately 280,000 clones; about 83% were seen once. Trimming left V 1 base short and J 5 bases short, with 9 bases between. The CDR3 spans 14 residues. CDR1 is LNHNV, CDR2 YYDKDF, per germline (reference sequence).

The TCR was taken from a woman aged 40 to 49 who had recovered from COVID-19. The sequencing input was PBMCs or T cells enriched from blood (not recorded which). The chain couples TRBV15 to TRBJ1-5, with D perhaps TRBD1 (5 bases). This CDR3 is CATSRGLGDQPQHF. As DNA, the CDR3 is TGTGCCACCAGCAGAGGTTTAGGGGATCAGCCCCAGCATTTT.